These T cell receptor beta chains were read from a single sample in a study of blood T cell repertoires in COVID-19. The repertoire was sequenced with immunoSEQ multiplex PCR; TCRdb's copy has only in-frame clones and lacks some. The sample consists of fewer than 130,000 clones, more than 75% of them appearing once. The material sequenced was peripheral blood. Receptor source: a woman aged 45-65 years with acute or convalescent COVID-19. Both conserved end residues are part of each CDR3. D genes are given only for firm matches. Clone size, where shown, is once, few, many, or a class for clones that have expanded.

j_call | clone_size | v_call | d_call | cdr3_nt | cdr3_aa
TRBJ2-2 | - | TRBV7-2 | TRBD1 | TGTGCCAGCAGCTTACCGGGACAGGGGTCGAACACCGGGGAGCTGTTTTTT | CASSLPGQGSNTGELFF
TRBJ2-5 | - | TRBV24-1 | TRBD1 | TGTGCCACCAGTGATCGGCCGACAGGGAAAAGGGAGACCCAGTACTTC | CATSDRPTGKRETQYF
TRBJ2-7 | - | TRBV3-1/TRBV3-2 | - | TGTGCCAGCAGCCAAGAAAGGCTGAAGGGGCTATCCTACGAGCAGTACTTC | CASSQERLKGLSYEQYF
TRBJ2-7 | - | TRBV6-2/TRBV6-3 | - | TGTGCCAGCAGTTACGACGGTTCAGGGTCCCACGAGCAGTACTTC | CASSYDGSGSHEQYF
TRBJ1-2 | - | TRBV28 | TRBD1 | TGTGCCAGTGGACAGGGGCTTATCTATGGCTACACCTTC | CASGQGLIYGYTF
TRBJ2-7 | - | TRBV5-1 | TRBD2 | TGCGCCAGCAGCTTGGGGGACGCGGGAGGAACCTACGAGCAGTACTTC | CASSLGDAGGTYEQYF
TRBJ2-5 | - | TRBV6-6 | TRBD2 | TGTGCCAGCACTGTGGGGCTAGCGGGAGTTGGGGAGACCCAGTACTTC | CASTVGLAGVGETQYF
TRBJ2-3 | - | TRBV5-1 | - | TGCGCCAGCAGCTTTAGCGCAGATACGCAGTATTTT | CASSFSADTQYF
TRBJ2-1 | - | TRBV19 | - | TGTGCCAGTAGTAGCGGGGGCCGGGAGTTGGATGAGCAGTTCTTC | CASSSGGRELDEQFF
TRBJ1-5 | once | TRBV7-9 | - | TGTGCCAGCAGCTCCGGGACAAGCAATCAGCCCCAGCATTTT | CASSSGTSNQPQHF
TRBJ2-3 | - | TRBV6-1 | - | TGTGCCAGCAGTGATCCGGGGGAGGTTGCATATACGCAGTATTTT | CASSDPGEVAYTQYF
TRBJ2-1 | - | TRBV5-1 | - | TGCGCCAGCAGCTTGGACAGGGCCTACAATGAGCAGTTCTTC | CASSLDRAYNEQFF
TRBJ2-7 | - | TRBV5-1 | TRBD2 | TGCGCCAGCAGCGAAGCGGGAGTTCCCGAGCAGTACTTC | CASSEAGVPEQYF
TRBJ2-1 | - | TRBV3-1/TRBV3-2 | - | TGTGCCAGCAGCCAAATCACCGGGTCACTTGGAGGGCAGTTCTTC | CASSQITGSLGGQFF
TRBJ2-7 | - | TRBV27 | - | TGTGCCAGCAGTTTAAGCACGCCGCCCTACGAGCAGTACTTC | CASSLSTPPYEQYF
TRBJ2-6 | - | TRBV4-1 | TRBD1 | TGCGCCAGCAGCCAAGATACAGGGGTCACTGGGGCCAACGTCCTGACTTTC | CASSQDTGVTGANVLTF
TRBJ2-1 | - | TRBV11-2 | TRBD1 | TGTGCCAGCAGCCCCGCCGGGACAGGGGGTGTAGAGCAGTTCTTC | CASSPAGTGGVEQFF
TRBJ2-3 | - | TRBV27 | TRBD2 | TGTGCCAGCAGCCCAGGGCAGGGAGGGTGGAGAGATACGCAGTATTTT | CASSPGQGGWRDTQYF
TRBJ2-3 | - | TRBV9 | - | TGTGCCAGCAGCGTAGGGGGGCCCAGCACAGATACGCAGTATTTT | CASSVGGPSTDTQYF
TRBJ2-3 | - | TRBV10-3 | TRBD2 | TGTGCCATCAGTGAGCGGCGGGAGTCAGATACGCAGTATTTT | CAISERRESDTQYF
TRBJ2-2 | - | TRBV11-3 | TRBD2 | TGTGCCAGCAGCCCCGGGGGGTGGGGCGCGAACACCGGGGAGCTGTTTTTT | CASSPGGWGANTGELFF
TRBJ1-1 | - | TRBV19 | - | TGTGCCAGTAGCCCCGACATATCAGGCACTGAAGCTTTCTTT | CASSPDISGTEAFF
TRBJ2-1 | - | TRBV5-1 | TRBD2 | TGCGCCAGCAGCCCAAGCGGGGATTACAATGAGCAGTTCTTC | CASSPSGDYNEQFF
TRBJ2-1 | few | TRBV13 | TRBD2 | TGTGCCAGCAGTCGAAGCGGGATCAATGAGCAGTTCTTC | CASSRSGINEQFF
TRBJ2-1 | - | TRBV6-5 | - | TGTGCCAGCAGTTCGAGGGTTAACAATGAGCAGTTCTTC | CASSSRVNNEQFF
TRBJ1-5 | - | TRBV2 | - | TGTGCCAGCAGCCTCGGACAGCTCCGACAAAGCAATCAGCCCCAGCATTTT | CASSLGQLRQSNQPQHF
TRBJ2-1 | - | TRBV27 | TRBD2 | TGTGCCAGCAGTTTAATGGCTAGCGGGAGGGGGGGTGAGCAGTTCTTC | CASSLMASGRGGEQFF
TRBJ2-3 | - | TRBV2 | - | TGTGCCAGCAAGGAAACCGGGACTTCAGCCGCAGATACGCAGTATTTT | CASKETGTSAADTQYF
TRBJ1-1 | few | TRBV7-2 | - | TGTGCCAGCAGCCGCCAGCGTAACACTGAAGCTTTCTTT | CASSRQRNTEAFF
TRBJ2-1 | - | TRBV11-3 | TRBD2 | TGTGCCAGCAGCTTAGGACTAGCGGCCCTAAATGAGCAGTTCTTC | CASSLGLAALNEQFF
TRBJ2-7 | - | TRBV10-3 | TRBD1 | TGTGCCATCAGCCGGACAGGGTTTGAGCAGTACTTC | CAISRTGFEQYF
TRBJ1-1 | - | TRBV18 | TRBD1 | TGTGCCAGCTCACGAATGGGACAGGTCAACACTGAAGCTTTCTTT | CASSRMGQVNTEAFF
TRBJ2-3 | - | TRBV5-4 | TRBD2 | TGTGCCAGCAGCTTGATTGGGGCGGGAGGGGCCTCTAGCACAGATACGCAGTATTTT | CASSLIGAGGASSTDTQYF
TRBJ1-1 | - | TRBV5-1 | TRBD1 | TGCGCCAGCAGCTTGGTACAGGGGGACACTGAAGCTTTCTTT | CASSLVQGDTEAFF
TRBJ2-5 | once | TRBV3-1/TRBV3-2 | - | TGTGCCAGCAGTCGGAGAGGGGAAGCGGGAGAGACCCAGTACTTC | CASSRRGEAGETQYF
TRBJ2-6 | - | TRBV27 | TRBD2 | TGTGCCAGCATGGTTCTGGGACTAGCGCTGGGTGGGGCCAACGTCCTGACTTTC | CASMVLGLALGGANVLTF
TRBJ2-3 | - | TRBV18 | - | TGTGCCAGCTTTAGCCCCACAGATACGCAGTATTTT | CASFSPTDTQYF
TRBJ2-7 | - | TRBV11-2 | TRBD1 | TGTGCCAGCAGCTCCCGGACAGGGACTGGCGAGCAGTACTTC | CASSSRTGTGEQYF
TRBJ2-2 | - | TRBV28 | - | TGTGCCAGCAGTTTGTCCGGGTACGTCAAGAGCGGGGAGCTGTTTTTT | CASSLSGYVKSGELFF
TRBJ2-1 | - | TRBV6-5 | - | TGTGCCAGCAGTTACTCGATGGGAGGTGTATACAATGAGCAGTTCTTC | CASSYSMGGVYNEQFF
TRBJ1-4 | - | TRBV28 | - | TGTGCCAGCGGCCTGGGAGGGGGTGAGGGTGAAAAACTGTTTTTT | CASGLGGGEGEKLFF
TRBJ2-7 | few | TRBV7-2 | TRBD1 | TGTGCCAGCAACCCCGGACGGGGACAGTACTCCTACGAGCAGTACTTC | CASNPGRGQYSYEQYF
TRBJ2-5 | - | TRBV24-1 | - | TGTGCCACCAGTGTTGGGGGGGCCAAAGAGACCCAGTACTTC | CATSVGGAKETQYF
TRBJ2-2 | - | TRBV11-2 | - | TGTGCCAGCAGCGCGACTACGGCCGGGGAGCTGTTTTTT | CASSATTAGELFF
TRBJ2-2 | once | TRBV27 | TRBD2 | TGTGCCAGCAGTTTTCGTGGGAGGGGTAACACCGGGGAGCTGTTTTTT | CASSFRGRGNTGELFF
TRBJ1-6 | - | TRBV5-8 | - | TGTGCCAGCATGACAGGCGCGAATTCACCCCTCCACTTT | CASMTGANSPLHF
TRBJ2-7 | - | TRBV28 | - | TGTGCCAGCAGTTTAGGCAACTACGAGCAGTACTTC | CASSLGNYEQYF
TRBJ2-1 | - | TRBV4-1 | TRBD2 | TGCGCCAGCAGCCGGCAACTAGCGGAGAGGGGAAATGAGCAGTTCTTC | CASSRQLAERGNEQFF
TRBJ2-7 | - | TRBV5-1 | TRBD2 | TGCGCCAGCAGAATAGCGGGAGCCTACGAGCAGTACTTC | CASRIAGAYEQYF
TRBJ1-5 | - | TRBV6-5 | - | TGTGCCAGCAGATCTACAGGGAACAATCAGCCCCAGCATTTT | CASRSTGNNQPQHF
TRBJ1-1 | - | TRBV28 | - | TGTGCCAGCAGTTACCTCCTTACCGGGGGAGACACTGAAGCTTTCTTT | CASSYLLTGGDTEAFF
TRBJ2-5 | - | TRBV15 | TRBD2 | TGTGCCACCAGCAGAGGTGGGACTAGCGGGAGGGCCTGGGAGACCCAGTACTTC | CATSRGGTSGRAWETQYF
TRBJ2-7 | - | TRBV6-2/TRBV6-3 | TRBD2 | TGTGCCAGCAGTTACAGCGGGAGAGGCTACGAGCAGTACTTC | CASSYSGRGYEQYF
TRBJ2-1 | - | TRBV5-1 | TRBD2 | TGCGCCAGCAGCTTTGGTTCCGCGGGAGGGAGGGGGAATGAGCAGTTCTTC | CASSFGSAGGRGNEQFF